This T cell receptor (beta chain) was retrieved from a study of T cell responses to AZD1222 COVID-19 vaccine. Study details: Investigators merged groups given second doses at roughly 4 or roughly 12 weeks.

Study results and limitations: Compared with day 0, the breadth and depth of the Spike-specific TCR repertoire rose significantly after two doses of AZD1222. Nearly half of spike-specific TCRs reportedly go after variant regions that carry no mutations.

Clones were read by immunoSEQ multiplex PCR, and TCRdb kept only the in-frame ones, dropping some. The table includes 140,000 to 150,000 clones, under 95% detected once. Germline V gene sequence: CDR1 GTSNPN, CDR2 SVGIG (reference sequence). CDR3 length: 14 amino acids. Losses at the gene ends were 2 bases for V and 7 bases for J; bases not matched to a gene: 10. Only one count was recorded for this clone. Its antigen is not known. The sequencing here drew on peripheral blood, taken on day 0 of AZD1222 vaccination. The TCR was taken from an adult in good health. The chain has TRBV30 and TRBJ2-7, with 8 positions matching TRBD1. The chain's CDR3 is CAWSRTGPSAEQYF. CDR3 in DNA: TGTGCCTGGAGTAGGACAGGGCCCTCTGCGGAGCAGTACTTC.